The clone carrying this T cell receptor (beta chain) was seen a few times. Antigen specificity is unknown. This entry comes from a study of cytomegalovirus exposure and HLA in healthy donors. Study-level points and caveats: Most of the TCR beta V segments (in an earlier analysis) were productive either about 90% or about 30% of the time.

The PCR used 60 Vbeta and 13 Jbeta primers. Method: immunoSEQ multiplex PCR; TCRdb's copy keeps in-frame clones and lacks some. The sample shows about 220,000 clones, around 80% of them seen only once. The CDR3 has 15 residues. Trimming took 6 bases from V and 0 from J, leaving 15 bases between them. Germline CDR1 and CDR2: MNHEY and SMNVEV (reference sequence). The specimen was PBMCs. The chain uses TRBV27 and TRBJ2-7, with D possibly being TRBD1 (5 bases). The sequence came from a man aged 18 to 29 in good health and CMV-seronegative. This chain's CDR3 is CASSATGSSSYEQYF. The CDR3 region has the DNA TGTGCCAGCAGCGCTACAGGCTCCAGCTCCTACGAGCAGTACTTC.